This record covers a single T cell receptor beta chain. The CDR3 extends over 14 amino acids. The V gene lost 3 bases and the J gene lost 5 bases, with 14 bases spanning the gap. Germline V gives CDR1 GTSNPN, CDR2 SVGIG (reference sequence). The source of the sample is a study of blood T cell repertoires in COVID-19. Study details: COVID-19 samples, acute and convalescent, were from the United States, Italy and Spain. PBMCs, B-cell-depleted T cells, or T cells provided the cDNA or gDNA that made up the material.

Authors' processing steps: Amplification from reference gene primers served as the basis for estimated nucleated cell counts. Assay: immunoSEQ multiplex PCR; the TCRdb copy retains only in-frame clones and omits some. The V and J calls and clone size are taken from that table; D and trimming were inferred from the DNA. The sample shows fewer than 300,000 clones, approximately 90% of them seen only once. Seattle's cohort entered during active infection and was followed longitudinally. The rearrangement uses TRBV30 and TRBJ2-1; tentatively, D is TRBD2 (6 bases). This sequence originates from a woman between 25 and 40 years old with COVID-19, enrolled during active disease. The sequenced sample was peripheral blood. The CDR3: CAWRKPGLNNEQFF. Here the CDR3 DNA reads TGTGCCTGGAGGAAACCGGGACTCAACAATGAGCAGTTCTTC.